Listed here are 28 T cell receptor beta chains from one sample, sequenced in a study of T cell responses to AZD1222 COVID-19 vaccine. Clones were sequenced by immunoSEQ multiplex PCR, and TCRdb holds only the in-frame ones, with some missing. The data contain 90,000 to 150,000 clones, about 85% of them seen just once; the ten biggest clones take up about 6%. The input for sequencing was peripheral blood, taken on day 0 of AZD1222 vaccination. The source of these receptors is an adult in good health.

The V and J genes are TRBV4-3 and TRBJ1-6; D is undetermined. The CDR3 length is 15 residues. Per germline, CDR1 LGHNA and CDR2 YSLEER. Trimming cost V 0 bases and J 9 bases, with 12 bases left between them. DNA of the CDR3: TGCGCCAGCAGCCAAGATCACCGGTGGGGTTCACCCCTCCACTTT. Translating gives CASSQDHRWGSPLHF.

The chain carries TRBV2 and TRBJ1-2; perhaps TRBD1 as D (6 bases). Germline loops: CDR1 SNHLY, CDR2 FYNNEI. V was pared by 7 bases and J by 3 bases, with 15 bases between. This CDR3 comprises 14 residues. CDR3 nucleotides: TGTGCCAGCACCCGCGAGGACAGTCACTATGGCTACACCTTC. Amino acids: CASTREDSHYGYTF.

The rearrangement joins TRBV28 to TRBJ1-2, with no clear D. The V and J ends lost 10 bases and 8 bases respectively, with 11 bases between them. Germline CDR1 MDHEN, CDR2 SYDVKM. The CDR3 spans 10 residues. The CDR3 sequence is CATDQGGYTF. The DNA of the CDR3 is TGTGCCACCGACCAAGGGGGCTACACCTTC.

CDR3 sequence (DNA): TGTGCCAGCAGCCTGGGACAGTCTCTTTTACAAGGCTACACCTTC. This sequence encodes CASSLGQSLLQGYTF. The rearrangement uses TRBV5-4 and TRBJ1-2, with TRBD1 identical over 7 bases. This CDR3 is built from 15 residues. Germline V CDR1 and CDR2: SGHNT, YYREEE (reference sequence). V lost 4 bases to trimming and J lost 8 bases; unmatched junction nucleotides: 14.

This chain uses TRBV9 with TRBJ1-1, with unresolved D. Trimming cost V 0 bases and J 3 bases, with 18 bases left between them. The germline CDR1 and CDR2 sequences are SGDLS and YYNGEE. The CDR3 has 17 residues. The CDR3 region is CASSVGETDTEDTEAFF. CDR3 DNA sequence: TGTGCCAGCAGCGTAGGGGAAACCGATACCGAGGACACTGAAGCTTTCTTT.

The genes are TRBV28 and TRBJ1-2; TRBD1 might be the D (5 bases). Looked up from germline, CDR1 is MDHEN and CDR2 is SYDVKM. This CDR3 contains 13 residues. The germline V and J ends were trimmed by 6 bases and 1 base, with 9 bases remaining between them. The CDR3: CASRSGYNYGYTF. For the CDR3, the DNA is TGTGCCAGCAGGTCAGGGTATAACTATGGCTACACCTTC.

This rearrangement joins TRBV4-3 to TRBJ2-5; no firm D call. V shed 4 bases and J shed 4 bases, with 10 bases lying between them. Germline loops: CDR1 LGHNA, CDR2 YSLEER. The CDR3 covers 13 residues. This CDR3 is CASSPLVGETQYF. The CDR3 nucleotides are TGCGCCAGCAGCCCCCTGGTGGGAGAGACCCAGTACTTC.

The chain uses TRBV18 and TRBJ1-1, with 11 bases that match TRBD1. V was pared by 5 bases and J by 7 bases, with 6 bases of the junction left unmatched. The CDR3 totals 14 residues. The germline V gene has CDR1 KGHSH and CDR2 LQKENI. CDR3 region: CASSLGQGDYEAFF. CDR3 nucleotides: TGTGCCAGCTCATTGGGACAGGGGGATTATGAAGCTTTCTTT.

At least ten counts were recorded for this clone. The J gene is TRBJ1-2, the V gene TRBV19; D gene ambiguous. Germline V gene sequence: CDR1 LNHDA, CDR2 SQIVND (reference sequence). V was shortened by 5 bases and J by 8 bases, with 12 bases between the two germline ends. The CDR3 is 12 residues long. The CDR3 DNA follows: TGTGCCAGTAGTGCCGGGTCGTGGGGCTACACCTTC. This sequence encodes CASSAGSWGYTF. Drawing the rest from reference TRBV19 and TRBJ1-2, the complete variable domain is DGGITQSPKYLFRKEGQNVTLSCEQNLNHDAMYWYRQDPGQGLRLIYYSQIVNDFQKGDIAEGYSVSREKKESFPLTVTSAQKNPTAFYLCASSAGSWGYTFGSGTRLTVV.

This rearrangement joins TRBV6-2 or TRBV6-3 to TRBJ1-5; possible D gene TRBD1, 5 bases. Trimming removed 5 bases at V and 2 bases at J, with 13 bases between. Germline-derived CDR1 and CDR2 are MNHEY and SVGEGT. The CDR3 consists of 15 residues. The CDR3 DNA sequence: TGTGCCAGCAGTGCAGGACATCTCGGCAATCAGCCCCAGCATTTT. Translating it yields CASSAGHLGNQPQHF.

The chain has TRBV4-2 and TRBJ2-6; possibly TRBD1 for D (6 bases). The CDR3 spans 18 residues. Germline V lookup: CDR1 LGHNA, CDR2 YNFKEQ. Trimming removed 6 bases at V and 0 bases at J, with 18 bases between. CDR3 DNA: TGTGCCAGCAGGGGGGCATTTGACTCACACTCTGGGGCCAACGTCCTGACTTTC. It specifies CASRGAFDSHSGANVLTF.

A note on this clone: The same CDR3 can be traced to other DNA sequences in this sample. This chain links TRBV6-5 with TRBJ1-1; 8 bases fit TRBD1. CDR1 and CDR2 (germline): MNHEY, SVGAGI. Trimming took 5 bases from V and 5 from J; bases not matched to a gene: 4. The CDR3 spans 13 residues. The CDR3 nucleotides are TGTGCCAGCAGTATCAGGGGGCAGACTGAAGCTTTCTTT. Encoded protein: CASSIRGQTEAFF.

Relative to its sample, this clone is medium-sized. The same CDR3 can be traced to other DNA sequences in this sample. J is TRBJ2-7 and V is TRBV7-9; no reliable D call. V was shortened by 0 bases and J by 3 bases, with 6 bases between the two germline ends. CDR3 size: 13 residues. The germline gives CDR1 SEHNR, CDR2 FQNEAQ (reference sequence). CDR3 coding DNA: TGTGCCAGCAGCTTAGCTGGCAGCTACGAGCAGTACTTC. Translated, it gives CASSLAGSYEQYF.

The CDR3 spells CASSYPGLAGEDEQFF. The CDR3 DNA sequence: TGTGCCAGCAGTTACCCGGGACTAGCGGGGGAAGATGAGCAGTTCTTC. The chain has TRBV6-6 and TRBJ2-1; 14 bases map to TRBD2. CDR1 is MNHNY and CDR2 is SVGAGI in the germline V gene (reference sequence). The junction had 5 bases not matched to a gene; V was cut back by 2 bases and J by 8 bases. The CDR3 is 16 residues long.

V usage is TRBV24-1 and J usage is TRBJ2-2; 7 bases are shared with TRBD2. V dropped 0 bases and J dropped 1; count of bases not matched to a gene: 4. The CDR3 is 17 residues long. The germline V gene encodes CDR1 KGHDR and CDR2 SFDVKD. CDR3 protein: CATSDLWSGENTGELFF. Here the CDR3 DNA reads TGTGCCACCAGTGATTTGTGGAGCGGGGAGAACACCGGGGAGCTGTTTTTT.

This chain joins TRBV4-1 and TRBJ1-6, with D hard to call. The CDR3 covers 14 residues. The V end lost 9 bases, the J end lost 4 bases, and 13 bases lay between the germline ends. CDR1 and CDR2 (germline): MGHRA, YSYEKL. CDR3 protein: CASIHEGYNSPLHF. CDR3 in DNA: TGCGCCAGTATTCATGAGGGTTATAATTCACCCCTCCACTTT.

This chain uses TRBV19 with TRBJ2-2; 7 nucleotides line up with TRBD1. Germline CDR1 reads LNHDA; CDR2 reads SQIVND (reference sequence). This CDR3 comprises 12 residues. Unmatched junction bases numbered 6, after V lost 5 bases and J lost 12 bases. CDR3 coding DNA: TGTGCCAGTAGTCTAAGACAGGGCAAGCTGTTTTTT. It is translated as CASSLRQGKLFF.

The chain recombines TRBV4-3 with TRBJ1-1; 7 bases line up with TRBD1. This CDR3 contains 15 residues. CDR1 and CDR2 (germline): LGHNA, YSLEER. With V trimmed by 4 bases and J by 4 bases, 9 bases remained unmatched. The CDR3 DNA is TGCGCCAGCAGCCGAGCATCACAGGGGACCACTGAAGCTTTCTTT. It yields the protein CASSRASQGTTEAFF.

The rearrangement links TRBV19 to TRBJ1-6, with 7 bases aligning to TRBD1. Trimming cost V 3 bases and J 9 bases; bases outside gene matches: 5. Germline V gene sequence: CDR1 LNHDA, CDR2 SQIVND (reference sequence). This CDR3 has 14 amino acids. The DNA of the CDR3 is TGTGCCAGTAGTATTCTGGACAGGAGTTCACCCCTCCACTTT. Translating gives CASSILDRSSPLHF.

This clone was seen only once. J is TRBJ2-6 and V is TRBV5-6, with a possible D match to TRBD1 (6 bases). The germline CDR1 and CDR2 sequences are SGHDT and YYEEEE. Trimming removed 6 bases from V and 0 bases from J, with 10 bases in between. CDR3 size: 15 residues. The CDR3: CASTHRASGANVLTF. CDR3 nucleotide sequence: TGTGCCAGCACACACAGGGCCTCTGGGGCCAACGTCCTGACTTTC.

This chain joins TRBV7-9 and TRBJ1-1; D is undetermined. Trimming cost V 1 base and J 7 bases, with 7 bases left between them. The CDR3 sequence is 12 residues long. CDR1 and CDR2 (germline): SEHNR, FQNEAQ (reference sequence). In nucleotides, the CDR3 is TGTGCCAGCAGCTTAGTCTACGGTGAAGCTTTCTTT. Its translation is CASSLVYGEAFF.

The chain carries TRBV5-6 and TRBJ1-1, with no clear D. CDR1 and CDR2 from the germline V gene are SGHDT and YYEEEE. This CDR3 is 14 amino acids long. V was trimmed by 5 bases and J by 5 bases, leaving 16 bases between them. The CDR3 is CASRPAGLGTEAFF. CDR3 DNA sequence: TGTGCCAGCAGACCAGCGGGTCTCGGGACTGAAGCTTTCTTT.

This chain uses TRBV10-3 with TRBJ1-1; D is undetermined. This CDR3 is built from 16 residues. Deletions cut 10 bases from V and 3 bases from J, with 24 bases between. Germline V gives CDR1 ENHRY, CDR2 SYGVKD. The CDR3: CATTPRAVGMDTEAFF. CDR3 nucleotides: TGTGCCACCACCCCCCGGGCTGTAGGGATGGACACTGAAGCTTTCTTT.

The table lists this clone with a count of one. V usage is TRBV18 and J usage is TRBJ1-3; the D is unclear. This CDR3 is 14 amino acids long. V was cut by 2 bases and J by 6 bases, with 11 bases left in between. Germline V CDR1 and CDR2: KGHSH, LQKENI. DNA for the CDR3: TGTGCCAGCTCACCAACTACACGAGAAAACACCATATATTTT. Its protein product is CASSPTTRENTIYF.

The V gene is TRBV5-6, the J gene TRBJ1-5, with unresolved D. Trimming stripped 1 base from V and 9 bases from J, with 8 bases between. Germline loops: CDR1 SGHDT, CDR2 YYEEEE. The CDR3 consists of 12 residues. The chain's CDR3 is CASSLLDGPQHF. In nucleotides, the CDR3 is TGTGCCAGCAGCTTGCTTGACGGGCCCCAGCATTTT.

This chain links TRBV4-1 with TRBJ2-7; 7 bases are a match to TRBD2. Germline V CDR1 and CDR2: MGHRA, YSYEKL. There are 13 residues in the CDR3. With V trimmed by 1 base and J by 7 bases, 4 bases remained unmatched. DNA for the CDR3: TGCGCCAGCAGCCAAGGGTCAGCGGGAGAGCAGTACTTC. This gives the protein CASSQGSAGEQYF.

The chain combines TRBV9 with TRBJ2-1; 9 bases agree with TRBD2. The CDR3 length is 15 residues. V shed 4 bases and J 4 bases; nucleotides not matched to a gene: 6. In germline, CDR1 is SGDLS, CDR2 YYNGEE. CDR3 sequence reads: CASSPPSGGYNEQFF. CDR3 in DNA: TGTGCCAGCAGCCCCCCCAGCGGGGGGTACAATGAGCAGTTCTTC.

The rearrangement joins TRBV18 to TRBJ2-7, with 7 bases matching TRBD1. The CDR3 is made up of 12 amino acids. Trimming took 3 bases from V and 5 from J; bases not matched to a gene: 1. Germline CDR1 and CDR2: KGHSH and LQKENI. This chain's CDR3 is CASSPTGDEQYF. The CDR3 DNA reads as TGTGCCAGCTCACCTACAGGGGACGAGCAGTACTTC.